These 17 T cell receptor beta chains share one sample of origin, sequenced in a study of molecular identifiers for immune sequencing clone quantification. MiXCR was run by TCRdb on the PCR reads, yielding one entry per CDR3 protein. Among 350,000 or so distinct CDR3 sequences listed, around a fifth were seen once. Specimen: naive CD8+ T cells from blood, with Jurkat cell RNA spiked in. Subset in this sample: FACS-sorted CD8+CD4-CCR7+CD45RA+ naive T cells. These receptors all stem from a human donor in good health. Some libraries in this study had Jurkat cell RNA spiked in.

In its sample, this clonotype was seen a few times. V usage is TRBV9 and J usage is TRBJ2-3; TRBD2 agrees at 16 bases. The trim removed 0 bases at V and 5 bases at J, leaving 6 bases unmatched. The germline gives CDR1 SGDLS, CDR2 YYNGEE. CDR3 length: 18 amino acids. The CDR3 reads CASSVAGLAGGPRDTQYF. CDR3 bases: TGTGCCAGCAGCGTAGCGGGACTAGCGGGAGGGCCCAGAGATACGCAGTATTTT.

The sample holds many counts of this clonotype. This rearrangement joins TRBV6-2 or TRBV6-3 to TRBJ2-2, with D uncertain. The CDR3 is 15 amino acids. Germline values: CDR1 MNHEY, CDR2 SVGEGT. V lost 0 bases and J 3 bases, leaving 8 bases between the germline ends. CDR3 loop: CASSYSPSYTGELFF. CDR3 sequence (DNA): TGTGCCAGCAGTTACTCGCCTTCTTACACCGGGGAGCTGTTTTTT.

The J gene is TRBJ2-3, the V gene TRBV27; D perhaps matches TRBD2 (7 bases). Germline-derived CDR1 and CDR2 are MNHEY and SMNVEV (reference sequence). This CDR3 is 19 amino acids long. The V end lost 0 bases, the J end lost 5 bases, and 24 bases lay between the germline ends. The DNA for the CDR3 is TGTGCCAGCAGTTTATCCCCGTATTTATCGGGGGGCTTAGGAGATACGCAGTATTTT. As protein: CASSLSPYLSGGLGDTQYF.

Comment on this clonotype: This may come from a read error, since a much larger clone is one base off. V is TRBV15 and J is TRBJ2-3; 12 bases agree with TRBD2. The CDR3 loop spans 17 amino acids. Germline values: CDR1 LNHNV, CDR2 YYDKDF (reference sequence). The J segment lost 4 bases and the V segment lost 0 bases, leaving 5 bases of the junction unmatched. The CDR3 DNA follows: TGTGCCACCAGCAGAGAGGCGGGACTAGCGGGCGCAGATACGCAGTATTTT. Translating gives CATSREAGLAGADTQYF.

This clonotype was recorded at least ten times. The chain joins TRBV13 to TRBJ1-4; D unclear. Germline V gene sequence: CDR1 PRHDT, CDR2 FYEKMQ (reference sequence). V was shortened by 0 bases and J by 6 bases, with 11 bases between the two germline ends. The CDR3 extends over 15 amino acids. CDR3 sequence reads: CASSLGREMYEKLFF. The DNA for the CDR3 is TGTGCCAGCAGCTTAGGCAGAGAGATGTATGAAAAACTGTTTTTT.

Turning to this clonotype: A much larger clone is a single base away; this may be a read error. J is TRBJ1-2 and V is TRBV3-1, with unresolved D. In germline, CDR1 is LGHDT, CDR2 YNNKEL (reference sequence). This CDR3 has 15 amino acids. This chain's CDR3 is CVSSQGTLPIGGYTF. The DNA of the CDR3 is TGTGTCAGCAGCCAAGGCACTCTCCCAATTGGGGGCTACACCTTC. The entire variable domain, with the rest obtained from reference TRBV3-1 and TRBJ1-2, is as follows: DTAVSQTPKYLVTQMGNDKSIKCEQNLGHDTMYWYKQDSKKFLKIMFSYNNKELIINETVPNRFSPKSPDKAHLNLHINSLELGDSAVYFCVSSQGTLPIGGYTFGSGTRLTVV.

This clonotype showed up many times. The chain is built from TRBV12-3 or TRBV12-4 and TRBJ1-1; perhaps TRBD1 as D (6 bases). V was trimmed by 3 bases and J by 4 bases, leaving 12 bases between them. The CDR3 extends over 14 amino acids. CDR3 amino acids: CASSFLRGATEAFF. CDR3 nucleotide sequence: TGTGCCAGCAGTTTCCTCCGGGGGGCCACTGAAGCTTTCTTT.

This clonotype occurred a few times. The rearrangement links TRBV7-2 to TRBJ2-3, with a weak D call TRBD1 (5 bases). The CDR3 spans 17 residues. Looked up from germline, CDR1 is SGHTA and CDR2 is FQGNSA. Trimming pared 5 bases from V and 3 bases from J, leaving 21 bases between. CDR3 nucleotide sequence: TGTGCCAGCAGCCCCGTCTCCCAGGGTGTGTCGACAGATACGCAGTATTTT. Protein sequence: CASSPVSQGVSTDTQYF.

Of note for this clonotype: Given a much more abundant clone one base away, this may be a read error. This chain joins TRBV27 and TRBJ2-2; TRBD1 aligns across 7 bases. CDR3 size: 14 residues. CDR1 is MNHEY, CDR2 SMNVEV, per germline (reference sequence). CDR3 sequence (DNA): TGTGCCAACAGTTTATTGAGGGGGCCCGGGGAGCTGTTTTTT. Protein: CANSLLRGPGELFF.

A remark on this clonotype: A read error is possible here, since a much larger clone lies one base away. J is TRBJ2-2 and V is TRBV24-1; maybe TRBD2 (6 bases). This CDR3 is 17 amino acids long. Germline-derived CDR1 and CDR2 are KGHDR and SFDVKD. Here the CDR3 DNA reads TGTGCCACCAGCGATGCCATTCTTGGGACGAACACCGGGGGGCTGTTTTTT. Its translation is CATSDAILGTNTGGLFF.

About this clonotype itself: This may come from a read error, since a much larger clone is one base off. The gene calls are TRBV6-5 and TRBJ2-7; 16 bases fit TRBD2. Germline CDR1 and CDR2: MNHEY and SVGAGI. The CDR3 sequence is 18 residues long. CDR3 loop: CTSSLAGTSGRAAHEQYF. The CDR3 nucleotides are TGTACCAGCAGTTTGGCCGGGACTAGCGGGAGGGCGGCCCACGAGCAGTACTTC.

This clonotype was recorded at least ten times. The chain uses TRBV30 and TRBJ1-1, with unresolved D. This CDR3 region has 12 residues. CDR1 GTSNPN and CDR2 SVGIG come from the germline V gene (reference sequence). Trimming removed 0 bases at V and 5 bases at J, with 7 bases between. As DNA, the CDR3 is TGTGCCTGGAGTGTGGTAGGAACTGAAGCTTTCTTT. It codes for CAWSVVGTEAFF. Full variable domain (outside the CDR3, taken from reference TRBV30 and TRBJ1-1): SQTIHQWPATLVQPVGSPLSLECTVEGTSNPNLYWYRQAAGRGLQLLFYSVGIGQISSEVPQNLSASRPQDRQFILSSKKLLLSDSGFYLCAWSVVGTEAFFGQGTRLTVV.

V gene TRBV4-1 combines with J gene TRBJ2-6, with D unclear. Germline V gene sequence: CDR1 MGHRA, CDR2 YSYEKL. CDR3 size: 17 residues. Trimming cost V 1 base and J 2 bases, with 12 bases left between them. CDR3: CASSQGVEFTGANVLTF. In DNA, the CDR3 is TGCGCCAGCAGCCAAGGCGTGGAGTTTACTGGGGCCAACGTCCTGACTTTC.

This clonotype was recorded at least ten times. This chain links TRBV18 with TRBJ1-5; possibly TRBD1 for D (6 bases). V was cut by 4 bases and J by 5 bases, with 15 bases left in between. This CDR3 has 15 amino acids. Germline CDR1 is KGHSH and CDR2 is LQKENI. The CDR3 DNA reads TGTGCCAGCTCACAACTTGGACAGATGGATCAGCCCCAGCATTTT. Translating gives CASSQLGQMDQPQHF.

As for this clonotype: A much larger clonotype is one base distant, so this may be a read error. V is TRBV6-5 and J is TRBJ2-4; 10 nucleotides align to TRBD2. There are 14 residues in the CDR3. Germline trimming cut 8 bases from V and 4 bases from J; bases unmatched to any gene: 5. Germline CDR1 is MNHEY and CDR2 is SVGAGI. The CDR3 region is CASGSGGGKNIQYF. CDR3 DNA: TGTGCCAGCGGAAGCGGGGGGGGGAAAAACATTCAGTACTTC.

This clonotype was seen at least ten times. V is TRBV7-6 and J is TRBJ2-5; perhaps D is TRBD1 or TRBD2 (6 bases each). The CDR3 length is 16 residues. The germline V gene encodes CDR1 SGHVS and CDR2 FNYEAQ. With 5 bases removed from V and 2 bases from J, the gap between germline ends came to 18 bases. The DNA of the CDR3 is TGTGCCAGCAGCGCCAGGGACACGGAGGGTCAAGAGACCCAGTACTTC. Its translation is CASSARDTEGQETQYF. Full variable domain (remainder filled in from reference TRBV7-6 and TRBJ2-5): GAGVSQSPRYKVTKRGQDVALRCDPISGHVSLYWYRQALGQGPEFLTYFNYEAQQDKSGLPNDRFSAERPEGSISTLTIQRTEQRDSAMYRCASSARDTEGQETQYFGPGTRLLVL.

This clonotype was observed a handful of times. The chain has TRBV7-9 and TRBJ2-1; 11 positions agree with TRBD2. Germline values: CDR1 SEHNR, CDR2 FQNEAQ (reference sequence). The CDR3 covers 16 residues. The J segment lost 5 bases and the V segment lost 0 bases, leaving 3 bases of the junction unmatched. DNA of the CDR3: TGTGCCAGCAGCTTAGCGCCACTAGCGGGAGACAATGAGCAGTTCTTC. Its protein is CASSLAPLAGDNEQFF.